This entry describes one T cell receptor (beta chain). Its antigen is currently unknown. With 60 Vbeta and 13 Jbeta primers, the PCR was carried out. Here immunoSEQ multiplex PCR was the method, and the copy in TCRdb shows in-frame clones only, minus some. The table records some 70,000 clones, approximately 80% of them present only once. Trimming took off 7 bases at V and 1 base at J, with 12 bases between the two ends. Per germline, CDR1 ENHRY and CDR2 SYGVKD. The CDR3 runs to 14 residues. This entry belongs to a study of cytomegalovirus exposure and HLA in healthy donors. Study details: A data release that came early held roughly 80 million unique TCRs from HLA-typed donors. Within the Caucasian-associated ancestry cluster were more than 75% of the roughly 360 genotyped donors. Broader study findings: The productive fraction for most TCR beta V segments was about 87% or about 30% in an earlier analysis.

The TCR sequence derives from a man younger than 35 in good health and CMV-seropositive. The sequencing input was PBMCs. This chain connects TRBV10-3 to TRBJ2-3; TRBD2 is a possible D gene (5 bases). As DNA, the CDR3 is TGTGCCATCACCAAGGACTGGGGCACAGATACGCAGTATTTT. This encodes CAITKDWGTDTQYF.